These 24 T cell receptor beta chains were sequenced from one sample in a study of T cells after yellow fever vaccination (dated by TCRdb to about 2019). The treatment or condition tag for this specimen amounts to: live attenuated yellow fever vaccine strain. Preparation of the library involved 5' RACE. Sequenced on an Illumina NovaSeq 6000. The raw public reads went through TCRdb reprocessing: fastp at Q25, MiXCR clone calling, in-frame beta chains kept. Every CDR3 protein is listed once, alongside the most common genes and DNA of its rows. The sample has roughly 330,000 distinct CDR3 sequences on record, 3.5% to 4.5% of them singletons. The ten largest clones represent roughly 26% of the sample. The sequencing here drew on PBMCs, taken 5 days after the yellow fever booster vaccination. The receptors stem from a young man who received the YFV17D yellow fever vaccine.

This clonotype was recorded a few times. The V call is TRBV11-2, the J call TRBJ2-5; 7 positions agree with TRBD2. The CDR3 is made up of 14 amino acids. V trimming: 1 base; J trimming: 7 bases; junction bases outside the gene matches: 6. Germline V gene data show CDR1 as SGHAT and CDR2 as FQNNGV. The CDR3 nucleotides read TGTGCCAGCAGCTTAGTGGGGGAGGGAGGGACCCAGTACTTC. Amino acid sequence: CASSLVGEGGTQYF.

This rearrangement joins TRBV7-6 to TRBJ1-6; D uncertain. Trimming shortened V by 4 bases and J by 7 bases, and 14 bases separated the two germline ends. The CDR3 is made up of 15 amino acids. Germline loops: CDR1 SGHVS, CDR2 FNYEAQ. As DNA, the CDR3 is TGTGCCAGCAGCTCCTCGCAGGCTCCCAATTCACCCCTCCACTTT. Translating gives CASSSSQAPNSPLHF.

In the case of this clonotype: This could be a read error, since a much larger clone is one nucleotide away. The V gene is TRBV5-1, the J gene TRBJ1-1; no clear D gene. The germline V and J ends were trimmed by 9 bases and 1 base, with 13 bases remaining between them. The CDR3 length is 13 residues. Germline V gene data show CDR1 as SGHRS and CDR2 as YFSETQ. CDR3 sequence reads: CANRALRNTEAFF. The CDR3 nucleotides are TGCGCCAACCGGGCCCTACGGAACACTGAAGCTTTCTTT.

V is TRBV18 and J is TRBJ1-3; possibly TRBD1 for D (5 bases). This CDR3 has 15 residues. From germline, CDR1 is KGHSH and CDR2 LQKENI. The V end lost 3 bases, the J end lost 9 bases, and 18 bases lay between the germline ends. The CDR3 DNA reads as TGTGCCAGCTCACCCCGCTTGACAGAGGGTGGCACCATATATTTT. Amino acids: CASSPRLTEGGTIYF.

The V call is TRBV29-1, the J call TRBJ2-1; D not certain. The CDR3 runs 13 residues. The V gene's germline CDR1 is SQVTM and CDR2 ANQGSEA. V dropped 3 bases and J dropped 2 bases, with 8 bases sitting between them. The CDR3 sequence: CSVESDTYNEQFF. In nucleotides, the CDR3 is TGCAGCGTTGAGTCAGATACCTACAATGAGCAGTTCTTC.

This clonotype appeared many times. This chain connects TRBV10-3 to TRBJ1-2, with a weak D call TRBD1 (5 bases). The V and J ends lost 2 bases and 4 bases respectively, with 11 bases between them. This CDR3 contains 14 residues. CDR1 ENHRY and CDR2 SYGVKD come from the germline V gene. Here the CDR3 reads CAISERDAIYGYTF. Written as DNA, the CDR3 is TGTGCCATCAGTGAGCGGGACGCTATCTATGGCTACACCTTC.

This clonotype was found many times. The chain combines TRBV20-1 with TRBJ1-4; D gene unclear. CDR1 and CDR2 from the germline V gene are DFQATT and SNEGSKA (reference sequence). The CDR3 runs 14 residues. V gave up 6 bases and J gave up 0 bases, with 11 bases separating them. This CDR3 is CSAPVPPTNEKLFF. CDR3 sequence (DNA): TGCAGTGCCCCAGTCCCACCAACTAATGAAAAACTGTTTTTT.

This clonotype was observed many times. The chain employs TRBV7-6 and TRBJ1-1; the D gene is possibly TRBD1 (6 bases). The V end was cut by 5 bases, the J end by 2 bases, with 15 bases between. CDR1 SGHVS and CDR2 FNYEAQ come from the germline V gene. This CDR3 is 15 amino acids long. The CDR3 spells CASSHGQTLNTEAFF. The CDR3 nucleotides read TGTGCCAGCAGCCACGGACAGACCCTCAACACTGAAGCTTTCTTT.

The sample holds many counts of this clonotype. J is TRBJ2-7 and V is TRBV11-2; D uncertain. The length of the CDR3 is 14 residues. V lost 4 bases and J lost 2, with 12 bases in between. Looked up from germline, CDR1 is SGHAT and CDR2 is FQNNGV. DNA of the CDR3: TGTGCCAGCAGCTCCAGCCGGGCCCCCTACGAGCAGTACGTC. It specifies CASSSSRAPYEQYV.

This clonotype was seen repeatedly, ten times or more. The V gene is TRBV5-1, the J gene TRBJ2-2; D not resolved. V was clipped by 0 bases and J by 0 bases, with 6 bases between them. This CDR3 has 15 amino acids. Germline V gene sequence: CDR1 SGHRS, CDR2 YFSETQ. The CDR3 region has the DNA TGCGCCAGCAGCTTGGGGGTCACGAACACCGGGGAGCTGTTTTTT. It specifies CASSLGVTNTGELFF.

This sequence joins TRBV9 and TRBJ1-6; 10 positions agree with TRBD1. The CDR3 runs 19 residues. Trimming took 4 bases from V and 7 from J; bases not matched to a gene: 17. CDR1 and CDR2 (germline): SGDLS, YYNGEE. Here the CDR3 reads CASSPGGTGALPMNSPLHF. DNA for the CDR3: TGTGCCAGCAGCCCGGGGGGGACAGGGGCCCTACCGATGAATTCACCCCTCCACTTT.

This clonotype appeared many times. The chain combines TRBV5-1 with TRBJ2-3; D ambiguous. The V end lost 4 bases, the J end lost 4 bases, and 19 bases lay between the germline ends. The CDR3 extends over 16 amino acids. Germline CDR1 SGHRS, CDR2 YFSETQ. CDR3 protein: CASSLSTNPVADTQYF. CDR3 nucleotides: TGCGCCAGCAGCCTTTCGACAAACCCGGTGGCAGATACGCAGTATTTT.

This clonotype turned up a few times. V and J are TRBV5-1 and TRBJ2-3, with 12 bases fitting TRBD2. In germline, CDR1 is SGHRS, CDR2 YFSETQ. This CDR3 comprises 15 residues. The trim removed 5 bases at V and 5 bases at J, leaving 6 bases unmatched. CDR3 loop: CASRVGTSGLDTQYF. CDR3 DNA sequence: TGCGCCAGCAGAGTTGGGACTAGCGGGCTAGATACGCAGTATTTT.

This clonotype has ten or more counts. The J gene is TRBJ2-5, the V gene TRBV12-3 or TRBV12-4; TRBD2 aligns across 7 bases. This CDR3 is 13 amino acids long. V lost 5 bases to trimming and J lost 7 bases; unmatched junction nucleotides: 7. CDR3 sequence: CASSPAGRGTQYF. The CDR3 DNA reads as TGTGCCAGCAGTCCAGCGGGGAGGGGGACCCAGTACTTC.

This clonotype was detected a few times. This rearrangement joins TRBV7-9 to TRBJ1-3; 12 bases map to TRBD1. The CDR3 totals 18 residues. Germline loops: CDR1 SEHNR, CDR2 FQNEAQ (reference sequence). V shed 6 bases, J shed 0 bases, and the junction held 9 bases outside the gene matches. Written as DNA, the CDR3 is TGTGCCAGCAGACGCCGGGACAGGGGGCCCGGCTCTGGAAACACCATATATTTT. Translating it yields CASRRRDRGPGSGNTIYF.

The genes are TRBV4-2 and TRBJ2-7, with TRBD1 matching 7 bases. The CDR3 consists of 15 residues. The germline V gene has CDR1 LGHNA and CDR2 YNFKEQ. The trim removed 5 bases at V and 0 bases at J, leaving 7 bases unmatched. The CDR3 spells CASSALRGNSYEQYF. The DNA for the CDR3 is TGTGCCAGCAGCGCCCTCAGGGGGAACTCCTACGAGCAGTACTTC.

A few counts support this clonotype. V usage is TRBV6-4 and J usage is TRBJ2-2; D not certain. Germline V gives CDR1 MRHNA, CDR2 SNTAGT. Trimming left V 0 bases short and J 4 bases short, with 15 bases between. This CDR3 spans 17 amino acids. CDR3 sequence reads: CASSDSPDRTFTGELFF. The DNA of the CDR3 is TGTGCCAGCAGTGACTCGCCGGACCGCACCTTCACCGGGGAGCTGTTTTTT.

This clonotype was counted many times. The CDR3 reads CATSRDRLAESTGELFF. CDR3 nucleotide sequence: TGTGCCACCAGCAGAGATAGACTAGCGGAGAGCACCGGGGAGCTGTTTTTT. The rearrangement joins TRBV15 to TRBJ2-2, with 9 bases matching TRBD2. The germline V gene encodes CDR1 LNHNV and CDR2 YYDKDF (reference sequence). J gave up 4 bases and V 0 bases, and 6 bases lay outside the gene matches. The CDR3 consists of 17 residues.

The chain employs TRBV18 and TRBJ2-7, with D possibly matching TRBD1 (7 bases). CDR3 size: 14 residues. CDR1 and CDR2 from the germline V gene are KGHSH and LQKENI. V lost 6 bases, J lost 4 bases, and 16 bases lay in between. CDR3 in DNA: TGTGCCAGCTCCCTCAGGGGGGCCCCTTACGAGCAGTACGTC. It specifies CASSLRGAPYEQYV.

This clonotype occurred a few times. This chain uses TRBV20-1 with TRBJ1-5, with a weak D call TRBD1 (5 bases). Germline V CDR1 and CDR2: DFQATT, SNEGSKA (reference sequence). V shed 0 bases and J shed 7 bases, with 13 bases lying between them. The CDR3 is made up of 14 amino acids. The CDR3 region has the DNA TGCAGTGCTAGAGATGCAGGGACGTCCCAGCCCCAGCATTTT. Translation gives CSARDAGTSQPQHF.

This clonotype is a singleton in its sample. DNA for the CDR3: TGCGCCAGCAGGACAGGGGATGAAAAACTGTTTTTT. It is translated as CASRTGDEKLFF. The chain uses TRBV5-1 and TRBJ1-4, with TRBD1 matching over 8 bases. CDR3 size: 12 residues. With 5 bases clipped from V and 6 bases from J, the junction kept 0 bases outside the gene matches. Germline values: CDR1 SGHRS, CDR2 YFSETQ. Full variable domain (outside the CDR3, taken from reference TRBV5-1 and TRBJ1-4): KAGVTQTPRYLIKTRGQQVTLSCSPISGHRSVSWYQQTPGQGLQFLFEYFSETQRNKGNFPGRFSGRQFSNSRSEMNVSTLELGDSALYLCASRTGDEKLFFGSGTQLSVL.

This clonotype was counted only a few times. The chain links TRBV11-2 to TRBJ2-7, with D possibly being TRBD1 (6 bases). Between the trimmed V and J ends, which lost 5 bases and 6 bases, there was a span of 14 bases. The CDR3 covers 13 residues. Looked up from germline, CDR1 is SGHAT and CDR2 is FQNNGV. In DNA, the CDR3 is TGTGCCAGCAGCAGAGGACAGCTTGGCGAGCAGTACGTC. It encodes CASSRGQLGEQYV.

This clonotype appeared many times. This chain uses TRBV4-1 with TRBJ2-6; D gene unclear. Germline loops: CDR1 MGHRA, CDR2 YSYEKL. The CDR3 has 19 residues. V was cut by 0 bases and J by 1 base, with 16 bases left in between. The CDR3 DNA is TGCGCCAGCAGCCAAGACCCTCACAGCGCCTGGTCTGGGGCCAACGTCCTGACTTTC. It codes for CASSQDPHSAWSGANVLTF.

The rearrangement links TRBV12-3 or TRBV12-4 to TRBJ1-4; 10 bases are a match to TRBD1. The CDR3 covers 17 residues. The V and J ends lost 1 base and 5 bases, in that order; junction bases with no gene match: 7. The CDR3 loop reads CASSLGRDRGRNEKLFF. CDR3 coding DNA: TGTGCCAGCAGTTTAGGCCGGGACAGGGGACGGAATGAAAAACTGTTTTTT.